This TCR beta chain is from a study of cytomegalovirus exposure and HLA in healthy donors. Only one count was recorded for this clone. What it recognizes is unknown. Findings and caveats of the study: Rarity held for most TCR sequences, but there were some public TCRs that occurred in many donors. Overall, approximately 150 TCR beta chains were annotated as cytomegalovirus-associated.

Libraries were prepared by immunoSEQ multiplex PCR; TCRdb keeps only in-frame clonotypes and omits some of them. The table records about 150,000 clones, about 86% of them present only once. The CDR3 length is 15 residues. V lost 0 bases and J lost 5; bases outside the gene matches: 6. CDR1 is SGHTA, CDR2 FQGTGA, per germline. Material for sequencing was PBMCs. The receptor was derived from a human donor in good health. The chain is built from TRBV7-3 and TRBJ2-7; 8 bases are a match to TRBD1. This CDR3 reads CASSLTGTGKHEQYF. The CDR3 bases are TGTGCCAGCAGCTTAACAGGGACAGGAAAGCACGAGCAGTACTTC.